This T cell receptor (beta chain) was profiled in a study of T cell repertoires in cytomegalovirus infection. Study in general: Public TCR beta signatures indicated both CMV infection and matching HLA type.

Findings and caveats of the study: Across the ex vivo response, the dominant clonotypes were HLA-C-restricted CMV-specific TCR beta clonotypes. Based on cumulative public TCR beta family frequency, carriers of CMV plus the relevant HLA were identified.

Via MiXCR, TCRdb re-called the reads, giving one row per CDR3 protein. The sample has some 100,000 distinct CDR3 sequences; 20% to 30% are singletons. The junction had 1 base not matched to a gene; V was cut back by 8 bases and J by 0 bases. The CDR3 length is 13 residues. The V gene's germline CDR1 is SGHDN and CDR2 FVKESK. A few counts support this clonotype. As yet, its antigen is unknown. Material for sequencing was CD8+ T cells from PBMCs. This rearrangement joins TRBV14 to TRBJ2-3; 8 nucleotides align to TRBD2. The TCR sequence derives from a human donor in good health (CMV status not recorded). Some clones in this sample may be carry-over from other donors' samples. In DNA, the CDR3 is TGTGCCAGCGCGGGGGGAAGCACAGATACGCAGTATTTT. Its translation is CASAGGSTDTQYF.